Presented here are 23 T cell receptor beta chains from one specimen sequenced in a study of T cells after yellow fever vaccination. TCRdb fed the 5' RACE reads into MiXCR, producing one record per CDR3 protein. The data contain some 240,000 distinct CDR3 sequences, over 4.5% of them singletons. Sequences were derived from CD4+ T cells sorted from PBMCs, sampled on the day of the yellow fever booster vaccination. The receptors were sampled from a young man who received the YFV17D yellow fever vaccine.

This clonotype occurred many times. The chain uses TRBV4-1 and TRBJ2-4; D remains ambiguous. This CDR3 comprises 12 residues. CDR1 is MGHRA, CDR2 YSYEKL, per germline. The ends were cut back, 0 bases at V and 7 bases at J, with 4 bases in the middle. The CDR3 protein is CASSQDLNIQYF. The DNA of the CDR3 is TGCGCCAGCAGCCAAGATCTGAACATTCAGTACTTC.

The table lists this clonotype with a few counts. The V call is TRBV5-1, the J call TRBJ1-5, with unresolved D. The CDR3 extends over 13 amino acids. The V end was cut by 0 bases, the J end by 4 bases, with 5 bases between. Germline V gene lookup returns CDR1 SGHRS and CDR2 YFSETQ. The CDR3 bases are TGCGCCAGCAGCTTGGCCGCAAATCAGCCCCAGCATTTT. The encoded protein is CASSLAANQPQHF.

DNA of the CDR3: TGTGCCAGCAGCGTAGGCCCCCCAGATACGCAGTATTTT. This sequence encodes CASSVGPPDTQYF. V usage is TRBV9 and J usage is TRBJ2-3; D uncertain. The length of the CDR3 is 13 residues. Trimming stripped 0 bases from V and 4 bases from J, with 6 bases between. CDR1 and CDR2 from the germline V gene are SGDLS and YYNGEE.

This clonotype was counted a few times. The chain has TRBV4-3 and TRBJ2-7; 10 bases agree with TRBD1. Germline V gene sequence: CDR1 LGHNA, CDR2 YSLEER. The J segment lost 7 bases and the V segment lost 1 base, leaving 7 bases of the junction unmatched. The CDR3 totals 15 residues. CDR3 bases: TGCGCCAGCAGCCAAGGGACAGGGGGTGTGGGAGAGCAGTACTTC. It is translated as CASSQGTGGVGEQYF.

This clonotype was seen a handful of times. The V call is TRBV7-3, the J call TRBJ2-1, with 8 bases lining up with TRBD2. V shed 3 bases and J 6 bases; nucleotides not matched to a gene: 7. This CDR3 has 15 residues. Germline V CDR1 and CDR2: SGHTA, FQGTGA. The CDR3 sequence: CASSFRAAGVNEQFF. CDR3 nucleotides: TGTGCCAGCAGCTTCAGGGCAGCGGGGGTCAATGAGCAGTTCTTC.

This clonotype has just a few counts. This sequence joins TRBV9 and TRBJ1-5, with 9 bases that match TRBD1. V trimming: 4 bases; J trimming: 2 bases; junction bases outside the gene matches: 4. CDR1 is SGDLS and CDR2 is YYNGEE in the germline V gene. The CDR3 contains 15 residues. The CDR3 here is CASSTGGMGNQPQHF. The CDR3 DNA follows: TGTGCCAGCAGCACAGGGGGCATGGGCAATCAGCCCCAGCATTTT.

The table lists this clonotype with many counts. The chain uses TRBV12-3 or TRBV12-4 and TRBJ2-3; TRBD2 matches 10 bases. J was trimmed by 5 bases and V by 7 bases; bases with no gene match: 3. This CDR3 is built from 13 residues. CDR3 bases: TGTGCCAGCATCCCTAGCGGGGGAGATACGCAGTATTTT. Translating it yields CASIPSGGDTQYF.

This clonotype was seen a handful of times. The CDR3 DNA reads as TGCAGTGCGGGACTAGCGGGGCCAGATACGCAGTATTTT. Translation: CSAGLAGPDTQYF. The V gene is TRBV20-1, the J gene TRBJ2-3; 13 nucleotides match TRBD2. CDR1 DFQATT and CDR2 SNEGSKA come from the germline V gene (reference sequence). The CDR3 covers 13 residues. Trimming removed 6 bases from V and 4 bases from J; junction bases left unmatched: 1.

The table lists this clonotype with a few counts. The chain uses TRBV20-1 and TRBJ2-1, with D perhaps TRBD2 (5 bases). The germline V and J ends were trimmed by 5 bases and 6 bases, with 14 bases remaining between them. This CDR3 is 13 amino acids long. CDR1 and CDR2 (germline): DFQATT, SNEGSKA (reference sequence). The CDR3 bases are TGCAGTGCTGCCTCAAGAGAGGGCAATGAGCAGTTCTTC. It yields the protein CSAASREGNEQFF.

This clonotype was detected ten times or more. The CDR3 DNA reads TGTGCCAGCAGCTTTGCCGGGGGGGCCTCAGATACGCAGTATTTT. This codes for CASSFAGGASDTQYF. V is TRBV7-2 and J is TRBJ2-3; TRBD2 matches 8 bases. Trimming cost V 3 bases and J 4 bases; bases outside gene matches: 6. This CDR3 spans 15 amino acids. Germline V gene sequence: CDR1 SGHTA, CDR2 FQGNSA.

This clonotype was seen a handful of times. The V gene is TRBV9, the J gene TRBJ1-6, with D possibly matching TRBD1 (6 bases). From germline, CDR1 is SGDLS and CDR2 YYNGEE. Trimming removed 0 bases at V and 11 bases at J, with 12 bases between. CDR3 size: 14 residues. For the CDR3, the DNA is TGTGCCAGCAGCGTAGGGAGGGGGTTCGCACCCCTCCACTTT. This sequence encodes CASSVGRGFAPLHF.

V is TRBV24-1 and J is TRBJ2-1; 12 bases line up with TRBD2. This CDR3 comprises 19 residues. Looked up from germline, CDR1 is KGHDR and CDR2 is SFDVKD. Trimming at V came to 3 bases and at J to 0 bases, leaving 8 bases not matched to a gene. Here the CDR3 DNA reads TGTGCCACCAGTGATCTAGCGGGGGGGACCCATAGCTCCTACAATGAGCAGTTCTTC. Protein: CATSDLAGGTHSSYNEQFF.

Remarks on this clonotype: Sequence at one end of the junction differs from germline and may be a read error. This chain connects TRBV6-5 to TRBJ1-1; D ambiguous. The CDR3 totals 13 residues. Per the germline V gene, CDR1 is MNHEY and CDR2 is SVGAGI. The CDR3 reads CASRYWRDTEAFF. The CDR3 DNA reads as TGTGCCAGCAGATACTGGCGGGACACTGAAGCTTTCTTT.

This chain links TRBV20-1 with TRBJ2-3; 11 bases line up with TRBD2. The CDR3 runs 16 residues. With V trimmed by 3 bases and J by 1 base, 6 bases remained unmatched. Germline V gene lookup returns CDR1 DFQATT and CDR2 SNEGSKA (reference sequence). This CDR3 reads CSARHTSGGRTDTQYF. Written as DNA, the CDR3 is TGCAGTGCTAGGCATACTAGCGGGGGCCGCACAGATACGCAGTATTTT.

This clonotype was detected a few times. This sequence joins TRBV5-1 and TRBJ2-3; D is unclear. Trimming stripped 0 bases from V and 1 base from J, with 6 bases between. This CDR3 spans 14 amino acids. Germline CDR1 and CDR2: SGHRS and YFSETQ. CDR3 DNA sequence: TGCGCCAGCAGCTTGGCCTTAGGCACAGATACGCAGTATTTT. This gives the protein CASSLALGTDTQYF.

V gene TRBV7-6 combines with J gene TRBJ1-6; no firm D call. In germline, CDR1 is SGHVS, CDR2 FNYEAQ. This CDR3 spans 16 amino acids. V shed 1 base and J shed 7 bases, with 14 bases lying between them. This CDR3 is CASSLGSGDENSPLHF. The CDR3 DNA reads TGTGCCAGCAGCTTAGGGTCCGGAGACGAGAATTCACCCCTCCACTTT.

This clonotype has ten or more counts. The V and J genes are TRBV7-8 and TRBJ2-3, with D hard to call. V was cut by 8 bases and J by 6 bases, with 9 bases left in between. The CDR3 extends over 11 amino acids. From germline, CDR1 is SGHVS and CDR2 FQNEAQ. CDR3 loop: CASPSGDTQYF. As DNA, the CDR3 is TGTGCCAGCCCTTCCGGGGATACGCAGTATTTT. Full variable domain (missing parts from reference TRBV7-8 and TRBJ2-3): GAGVSQSPRYKVAKRGQDVALRCDPISGHVSLFWYQQALGQGPEFLTYFQNEAQLDKSGLPSDRFFAERPEGSVSTLKIQRTQQEDSAVYLCASPSGDTQYFGPGTRLTVL.

This clonotype was recorded many times. V gene TRBV5-5 combines with J gene TRBJ1-5; D not resolved. Trimming cost V 2 bases and J 0 bases, with 3 bases left between them. The germline V gene encodes CDR1 SGHKS and CDR2 YYEKEE (reference sequence). The CDR3 covers 13 residues. CDR3 DNA sequence: TGTGCCAGCAGCTTCTATAGCAATCAGCCCCAGCATTTT. This translates into CASSFYSNQPQHF.

The chain employs TRBV27 and TRBJ2-1, with TRBD1 matching over 9 bases. CDR3 length: 13 residues. From germline, CDR1 is MNHEY and CDR2 SMNVEV (reference sequence). The J segment lost 7 bases and the V segment lost 6 bases, leaving 4 bases of the junction unmatched. CDR3 sequence: CASRQGAKNEQFF. The CDR3 DNA reads as TGTGCCAGCAGACAGGGGGCTAAGAATGAGCAGTTCTTC.

This clonotype was seen only a few times. The chain recombines TRBV10-3 with TRBJ1-5; 10 nucleotides agree with TRBD1. Trimming removed 10 bases from V and 1 base from J; junction bases left unmatched: 7. This CDR3 region has 15 residues. Germline V gives CDR1 ENHRY, CDR2 SYGVKD. CDR3 DNA: TGTGCCACCGGACAGGGGGTCGGCAGCAATCAGCCCCAGCATTTT. Protein sequence: CATGQGVGSNQPQHF.

This clonotype was seen a few times. V usage is TRBV5-6 and J usage is TRBJ1-6; no clear D. V lost 1 base, J lost 10 bases, and 15 bases lay in between. Germline CDR1 reads SGHDT; CDR2 reads YYEEEE. CDR3 length: 15 amino acids. The CDR3 reads CASSLRPLGNSPLHF. The CDR3 coding sequence is TGTGCCAGCAGCTTGCGGCCCCTGGGAAACTCACCCCTCCACTTT.

This clonotype has only a few counts. The V and J genes are TRBV4-2 and TRBJ2-5; possible D gene TRBD2, 6 bases. Trimming took 1 base from V and 7 from J, leaving 16 bases between them. The V gene's germline CDR1 is LGHNA and CDR2 YNFKEQ. The CDR3 has 15 residues. The CDR3 spells CASSQGSEGKLTQYF. The CDR3 nucleotides are TGTGCCAGCAGCCAAGGTTCGGAGGGGAAACTGACCCAGTACTTC.

This clonotype appeared many times. The chain joins TRBV5-1 to TRBJ2-5; 8 bases map to TRBD1. The V gene's germline CDR1 is SGHRS and CDR2 YFSETQ. The J segment lost 5 bases and the V segment lost 0 bases, leaving 3 bases of the junction unmatched. This CDR3 contains 14 residues. CDR3 region: CASSLETGEETQYF. The CDR3 DNA reads as TGCGCCAGCAGCTTGGAGACAGGGGAGGAGACCCAGTACTTC.